The rows below give T cell receptor beta chains drawn from one sample of a study of blood T cell repertoires in COVID-19. This table comes from immunoSEQ multiplex PCR, and its TCRdb copy is limited to in-frame clones, with some not included. The data hold 230,000 or so clones, with nearly 90% observed a single time. Sequences were obtained from peripheral blood. The origin of the receptors is a woman in her sixties or seventies with COVID-19, enrolled during active disease. The CDR3 runs from the conserved cysteine through the conserved F or W. Each record gives: V gene, D gene, J gene, CDR3 protein. The D gene is left open where the match is weak.

TRBV7-6,-,TRBJ1-2,CASSLGLGADYGYTF
TRBV19,-,TRBJ1-6,CASKGVGHQSPLHF
TRBV19,TRBD1,TRBJ1-5,CASGDSFLSNQPQHF
TRBV6-5,-,TRBJ1-1,CASSLQAGGHTEAFF
TRBV6-5,TRBD1,TRBJ2-7,CASSYSGTGTYEQYF
TRBV3-1/TRBV3-2,TRBD2,TRBJ2-7,CASSQDIWRGFLYEQYF
TRBV19,TRBD1,TRBJ2-7,CASQGAYEQYF
TRBV6-5,TRBD1,TRBJ1-3,CASSRQGRDGNTIYF
TRBV30,TRBD1,TRBJ1-6,CAWSIGTDYSPLHF
TRBV19,TRBD1,TRBJ1-1,CASSMGQVGNTEAFF
TRBV14,-,TRBJ1-1,CASSQAGLNTEAFF
TRBV4-1,TRBD1,TRBJ1-2,CASSQGTGNLDGYTF
TRBV11-3,TRBD1,TRBJ1-1,CASSPGQGLEAFF
TRBV7-2,-,TRBJ2-1,CASSQGHRNNEQFF
TRBV20-1,TRBD2,TRBJ2-1,CSASPSGGPRFNEQFF
TRBV7-2,TRBD2,TRBJ2-3,CASSLYYAGGFIADTQYF
TRBV19,-,TRBJ1-3,CASSTGTHSGNTIYF
TRBV3-1/TRBV3-2,-,TRBJ2-7,CASSQEEEGRTFEQYF
TRBV7-9,TRBD2,TRBJ2-3,CASSPRGSGGYTDTQYF
TRBV6-6,-,TRBJ1-6,CASSYSGGGGNSPLHF
TRBV29-1,-,TRBJ1-1,CSVRTLNTEAFF
TRBV7-3,TRBD2,TRBJ2-5,CASSRRGILAGGLEKETQYF
TRBV19,-,TRBJ1-5,CASSMNRGPYEAQHF
TRBV5-1,TRBD2,TRBJ2-1,CASSQNPTGGNEQFF
TRBV19,-,TRBJ1-1,CASNGAGVNTEAFF
TRBV19,TRBD2,TRBJ2-3,CASSTLEGLGLTDTQYF
TRBV13,-,TRBJ2-1,CASSLGRLRDEQFF
TRBV2,-,TRBJ1-1,CASRGREHNTEAFF